Below are 30 T cell receptor beta chains sequenced from a single sample in a study of cytomegalovirus exposure and HLA in healthy donors (dated by TCRdb to 2016 to 2017). Libraries came from the immunoSEQ multiplex PCR assay. For the multiplex PCR, a mixture combining 60 forward primers for TCR Vbeta segments and 13 reverse primers for TCR Jbeta segments was used. In its TCRdb copy, this immuneACCESS table keeps in-frame sequences only and misses some clones. Where compared with another copy, unresolved V genes explain less than half of these, and the others have no known cause. In this sample the table shows roughly 180,000 clones, approximately 80% of which occur a single time. The top ten hold roughly 4.5% of the sample. The sequenced material came from PBMCs. The receptors were gathered from a woman aged 50 to 65 in good health and CMV-seropositive.

A single count supports this clone. The rearrangement uses TRBV9 and TRBJ2-3; 12 nucleotides match TRBD2. V gave up 0 bases and J gave up 4 bases; unmatched junction bases: 6. Germline V gene lookup returns CDR1 SGDLS and CDR2 YYNGEE. The CDR3 spans 17 residues. The CDR3 bases are TGTGCCAGCAGCGTAGGGGGCCTAGCGGGAGGGTCAGATACGCAGTATTTT. Translation gives CASSVGGLAGGSDTQYF.

The chain couples TRBV19 to TRBJ1-1, with unresolved D. CDR3 length: 13 residues. Trimming pared 5 bases from V and 3 bases from J, leaving 10 bases between. Per the germline V gene, CDR1 is LNHDA and CDR2 is SQIVND (reference sequence). The CDR3, as DNA: TGTGCCAGTAGTGGCAGAATATACACTGAAGCTTTCTTT. It encodes CASSGRIYTEAFF.

The chain combines TRBV7-9 with TRBJ2-1; D possibly corresponds to TRBD2 (5 bases). The CDR3 is 13 amino acids. Germline V lookup: CDR1 SEHNR, CDR2 FQNEAQ (reference sequence). The ends were cut back, 10 bases at V and 3 bases at J, with 13 bases in the middle. This chain's CDR3 is CAKAANDYNEQFF. In nucleotides, the CDR3 is TGTGCCAAAGCGGCAAACGACTACAATGAGCAGTTCTTC. Full variable domain (missing parts from reference TRBV7-9 and TRBJ2-1): DTGVSQNPRHKITKRGQNVTFRCDPISEHNRLYWYRQTLGQGPEFLTYFQNEAQLEKSRLLSDRFSAERPKGSFSTLEIQRTEQGDSAMYLCAKAANDYNEQFFGPGTRLTVL.

The chain uses TRBV10-2 and TRBJ2-7; a possible D gene is TRBD1 (5 bases). Trimming stripped 6 bases from V and 3 bases from J, with 12 bases between. This CDR3 is built from 13 residues. Germline-derived CDR1 and CDR2 are WSHSY and SAAADI. In nucleotides, the CDR3 is TGCGCCAGCAGACTCACAGGTAACTACGAGCAGTACTTC. Its protein is CASRLTGNYEQYF.

This chain links TRBV19 with TRBJ1-2; 8 positions match TRBD1. Germline trimming cut 0 bases from V and 8 bases from J; bases unmatched to any gene: 8. Germline CDR1 LNHDA, CDR2 SQIVND (reference sequence). The CDR3 extends over 15 amino acids. The CDR3, as DNA: TGTGCCAGTAGTATAGATCCCCAGGGGGCGCGAGGCTACACCTTC. This codes for CASSIDPQGARGYTF.

In the case of this clone: One end of the junction varies from germline; a read error may be responsible. The rearrangement links TRBV2 to TRBJ2-3; 15 bases line up with TRBD2. The CDR3 is 17 amino acids. Germline-derived CDR1 and CDR2 are SNHLY and FYNNEI. For the CDR3, the DNA is TGTGCCGGCAGCCGGACTAGCGGGGGGGGGAGCACAGATACGCAGTATTTT. Its translation is CAGSRTSGGGSTDTQYF. The full variable domain, in which reference TRBV2 and TRBJ2-3 provide the parts outside the CDR3, is EPEVTQTPSHQVTQMGQEVILRCVPISNHLYFYWYRQILGQKVEFLVSFYNNEISEKSEIFDDQFSVERPDGSNFTLKIRSTKLEDSAMYFCAGSRTSGGGSTDTQYFGPGTRLTVL.

The chain joins TRBV6-1 to TRBJ2-5; TRBD1 is a possible D gene (5 bases). Trimming took 1 base from V and 5 from J, leaving 11 bases between them. Germline V lookup: CDR1 MNHNS, CDR2 SASEGT. The CDR3 loop spans 14 amino acids. CDR3 sequence reads: CASSEGSGQETQYF. The CDR3, as DNA: TGTGCCAGCAGTGAAGGTTCAGGGCAGGAGACCCAGTACTTC.

This clone was seen only a few times. The chain links TRBV4-2 to TRBJ2-3, with 14 bases fitting TRBD2. Germline V gene sequence: CDR1 LGHNA, CDR2 YNFKEQ. With 1 base clipped from V and 4 bases from J, the junction kept 4 bases outside the gene matches. The length of the CDR3 is 17 residues. The CDR3 loop is CASSQAGLAGGPDTQYF. CDR3 nucleotides: TGTGCCAGCAGCCAAGCAGGACTAGCGGGAGGCCCAGATACGCAGTATTTT.

The chain has TRBV18 and TRBJ2-7; 8 nucleotides match TRBD1. The germline V gene encodes CDR1 KGHSH and CDR2 LQKENI. With V trimmed by 2 bases and J by 4 bases, 4 bases remained unmatched. This CDR3 has 14 residues. In nucleotides, the CDR3 is TGTGCCAGCTCACCAGCAGGGGGCATATACGAGCAGTACTTC. This gives the protein CASSPAGGIYEQYF.

The chain combines TRBV28 with TRBJ1-5, with a possible D match to TRBD1 (5 bases). CDR3 size: 15 residues. With 6 bases removed from V and 2 bases from J, the gap between germline ends came to 14 bases. The germline CDR1 and CDR2 sequences are MDHEN and SYDVKM. This chain's CDR3 is CASSTRVFGNQPQHF. DNA of the CDR3: TGTGCCAGCAGCACCAGGGTTTTTGGCAATCAGCCCCAGCATTTT.

The chain recombines TRBV7-9 with TRBJ2-5; a possible D gene is TRBD2 (5 bases). Germline CDR1 and CDR2: SEHNR and FQNEAQ (reference sequence). Trimming left V 4 bases short and J 5 bases short, with 8 bases between. This CDR3 comprises 12 residues. In DNA form, the CDR3 reads TGTGCCAGCAGCTCACTAGGGGAGACCCAGTACTTC. It is translated as CASSSLGETQYF.

The rearrangement uses TRBV7-2 and TRBJ2-6; TRBD1 might be the D (5 bases). Germline-derived CDR1 and CDR2 are SGHTA and FQGNSA. The CDR3 is made up of 17 amino acids. Trimming stripped 2 bases from V and 2 bases from J, with 13 bases between. CDR3 bases: TGTGCCAGCAGCTTAATACTATCAGGGACTGGGGCCAACGTCCTGACTTTC. Translating gives CASSLILSGTGANVLTF.

In regard to this clone: The junction departs from germline at one end; a sequencing error may be responsible. This sequence joins TRBV7-2 and TRBJ2-7; TRBD2 agrees at 7 bases. The CDR3 runs 14 residues. Looked up from germline, CDR1 is SGHTA and CDR2 is FQGNSA. CDR3 sequence reads: CASSLAVRGHEQYF. The CDR3 nucleotides read TGTGCCAGCAGCCTAGCGGTACGTGGGCACGAGCAGTACTTC.

This chain links TRBV9 with TRBJ2-1; D may be TRBD1 (7 bases). The CDR3 length is 15 residues. The germline V and J ends were trimmed by 2 bases and 6 bases, with 15 bases remaining between them. Germline CDR1 is SGDLS and CDR2 is YYNGEE. The CDR3 sequence is CASSVGAGGSNEQFF. Written as DNA, the CDR3 is TGTGCCAGCAGCGTTGGCGCAGGGGGGAGCAATGAGCAGTTCTTC.

The J gene is TRBJ2-6, the V gene TRBV7-2; no clear D. The V gene's germline CDR1 is SGHTA and CDR2 FQGNSA. V dropped 2 bases and J dropped 2 bases, with 10 bases sitting between them. CDR3 length: 16 residues. CDR3 protein: CASSLSLYPGANVLTF. The CDR3 DNA follows: TGTGCCAGCAGCTTAAGTCTCTACCCTGGGGCCAACGTCCTGACTTTC.

The V call is TRBV7-2, the J call TRBJ2-7, with D maybe TRBD2 (5 bases). CDR1 and CDR2 from the germline V gene are SGHTA and FQGNSA. This CDR3 region has 12 residues. The V and J ends lost 5 bases and 6 bases respectively, with 11 bases between them. The CDR3 DNA reads as TGTGCCAGCAGCCTTCTACTAGGCGAGCAGTACTTC. It encodes CASSLLLGEQYF.

This rearrangement joins TRBV5-1 to TRBJ2-5, with TRBD2 identical over 7 bases. V was pared by 1 base and J by 3 bases, with 3 bases of the junction left unmatched. Looked up from germline, CDR1 is SGHRS and CDR2 is YFSETQ. The CDR3 runs 14 residues. This chain's CDR3 is CASSLSAGEETQYF. In DNA, the CDR3 is TGCGCCAGCAGCTTGTCCGCGGGAGAAGAGACCCAGTACTTC.

The J gene is TRBJ1-1, the V gene TRBV4-2, with D maybe TRBD1 (6 bases). V lost 1 base and J 2 bases, leaving 17 bases between the germline ends. This CDR3 has 17 amino acids. Germline CDR1 is LGHNA and CDR2 is YNFKEQ. The CDR3: CASSQGVAGAFNTEAFF. For the CDR3, the DNA is TGTGCCAGCAGCCAAGGAGTGGCAGGGGCCTTTAACACTGAAGCTTTCTTT.

The CDR3 loop reads CASSLAGQKGYTF. CDR3 coding DNA: TGCGCCAGCAGCTTGGCGGGACAGAAGGGCTACACCTTC. This chain connects TRBV5-1 to TRBJ1-2; 7 nucleotides agree with TRBD1. The length of the CDR3 is 13 residues. Germline CDR1 and CDR2: SGHRS and YFSETQ. J lost 8 bases, V lost 0 bases, and 4 bases had no gene match.

This clone was recorded a few times. V is TRBV5-4 and J is TRBJ1-4; D remains ambiguous. The V gene lost 0 bases and the J gene lost 6 bases, with 12 bases spanning the gap. Per germline, CDR1 SGHNT and CDR2 YYREEE (reference sequence). This CDR3 has 15 amino acids. CDR3 in DNA: TGTGCCAGCAGCTTGGGCAGCGCTTTGGATGAAAAACTGTTTTTT. This sequence encodes CASSLGSALDEKLFF.

Points on this clone: One end of the junction does not line up with germline, which may come from a read error. This chain joins TRBV7-9 and TRBJ2-3; 10 bases agree with TRBD2. CDR1 and CDR2 (germline): SEHNR, FQNEAQ (reference sequence). CDR3 size: 15 residues. The chain's CDR3 is CSSSPAGGSTDTQYF. Written as DNA, the CDR3 is TGTTCCAGCAGCCCAGCGGGGGGGTCCACAGATACGCAGTATTTT.

The chain carries TRBV5-1 and TRBJ2-1; 10 nucleotides align to TRBD2. Germline V gives CDR1 SGHRS, CDR2 YFSETQ. V trimming: 4 bases; J trimming: 4 bases; junction bases outside the gene matches: 11. CDR3 length equals 17 residues. CDR3 residues: CASSRRTSGMEYNEQFF. The CDR3 DNA is TGCGCCAGCAGCAGACGCACTAGCGGGATGGAATACAATGAGCAGTTCTTC.

This chain joins TRBV4-2 and TRBJ1-5; 8 bases line up with TRBD1. With 0 bases clipped from V and 6 bases from J, the junction kept 7 bases outside the gene matches. The CDR3 covers 16 residues. Germline loops: CDR1 LGHNA, CDR2 YNFKEQ. CDR3 residues: CASSQDGAGGVQPQHF. Here the CDR3 DNA reads TGTGCCAGCAGCCAAGATGGGGCAGGGGGCGTTCAGCCCCAGCATTTT.

This clone was seen just once. The chain employs TRBV21-1 and TRBJ2-3; the table's TRBD2 call for D was not verified on the DNA. TRBV21-1 is a known pseudogene. CDR3 size: 15 residues. For the CDR3, the DNA is TGTGCCAGCAGCAAAGGGATCCGGGGAAAAGATACGCAGTATTTT. This encodes CASSKGIRGKDTQYF.

V is TRBV7-6 and J is TRBJ1-2, with 10 bases fitting TRBD1. J lost 7 bases, V lost 4 bases, and 6 bases had no gene match. Germline CDR1 SGHVS, CDR2 FNYEAQ. This CDR3 is 14 amino acids long. The CDR3 reads CASSSTGTGAGYTF. DNA of the CDR3: TGTGCCAGCAGCTCTACTGGGACAGGGGCTGGCTACACCTTC.

J is TRBJ1-2 and V is TRBV10-2; 7 bases map to TRBD1. Germline CDR1 and CDR2: WSHSY and SAAADI. V shed 2 bases, J shed 8 bases, and the junction held 11 bases outside the gene matches. The CDR3 is made up of 15 amino acids. The CDR3 protein is CASSETGDFTRGYTF. CDR3 in DNA: TGCGCCAGCAGTGAGACAGGGGATTTTACAAGGGGCTACACCTTC.

This sequence joins TRBV9 and TRBJ2-1; D is possibly TRBD1 (6 bases). The V gene lost 4 bases and the J gene lost 6 bases, with 14 bases spanning the gap. The CDR3 consists of 14 residues. Germline CDR1 is SGDLS and CDR2 is YYNGEE. The CDR3 DNA sequence: TGTGCCAGCAGCTCACTAGGACAGACCAATGAGCAGTTCTTC. Translating it yields CASSSLGQTNEQFF. The variable domain in full, with the rest retrieved from reference TRBV9 and TRBJ2-1, is DSGVTQTPKHLITATGQRVTLRCSPRSGDLSVYWYQQSLDQGLQFLIQYYNGEERAKGNILERFSAQQFPDLHSELNLSSLELGDSALYFCASSSLGQTNEQFFGPGTRLTVL.

The gene calls are TRBV5-4 and TRBJ1-2; no clear D. V lost 4 bases and J 1 base, leaving 17 bases between the germline ends. The CDR3 extends over 16 amino acids. Per germline, CDR1 SGHNT and CDR2 YYREEE (reference sequence). DNA for the CDR3: TGTGCCAGCAGCGAGGGAGGGCGGGGTCATAACTATGGCTACACCTTC. Translation: CASSEGGRGHNYGYTF. Full variable domain (rest looked up from reference TRBV5-4 and TRBJ1-2): ETGVTQSPTHLIKTRGQQVTLRCSSQSGHNTVSWYQQALGQGPQFIFQYYREEENGRGNFPPRFSGLQFPNYSSELNVNALELDDSALYLCASSEGGRGHNYGYTFGSGTRLTVV.

V gene TRBV5-4 combines with J gene TRBJ2-5; 11 bases agree with TRBD2. CDR3 length: 14 residues. V was clipped by 5 bases and J by 3 bases; unmatched bases: 3. Per germline, CDR1 SGHNT and CDR2 YYREEE (reference sequence). CDR3 region: CASRGLADKETQYF. The CDR3 coding sequence is TGTGCCAGCAGGGGACTAGCGGACAAAGAGACCCAGTACTTC. The entire variable domain, with the rest obtained from reference TRBV5-4 and TRBJ2-5, is as follows: ETGVTQSPTHLIKTRGQQVTLRCSSQSGHNTVSWYQQALGQGPQFIFQYYREEENGRGNFPPRFSGLQFPNYSSELNVNALELDDSALYLCASRGLADKETQYFGPGTRLLVL.

CDR3 region: CASSLAGGALEDTQYF. The CDR3 nucleotides are TGTGCCAGCAGCTTAGCCGGGGGGGCCCTAGAGGATACGCAGTATTTT. V is TRBV13 and J is TRBJ2-3; 8 bases match TRBD2. The CDR3 covers 16 residues. Trimming cost V 1 base and J 6 bases; bases outside gene matches: 9. Germline V gene data show CDR1 as PRHDT and CDR2 as FYEKMQ (reference sequence).